Below, 5 T cell receptor beta chains from the same sample are listed, as sequenced in a study of early T cells in non-severe SARS-CoV-2 infection. TCRdb processed the 5' RACE reads anew with MiXCR; each CDR3 protein has one entry. This sample has about 50,000 distinct CDR3 sequences; around a tenth occur once, and the top ten carry 15%. The sequenced sample was whole blood. These TCRs come from an adult who was a healthcare worker with PCR-confirmed SARS-CoV-2 infection or an uninfected control (not recorded which).

This clonotype has more than one count but fewer than ten. This rearrangement joins TRBV24-1 to TRBJ1-3; D remains unclear. Trimming removed 2 bases from V and 1 base from J, with 2 bases in between. The CDR3 runs to 13 residues. Germline CDR1 is KGHDR and CDR2 is SFDVKD. The CDR3, as DNA: TGTGCCACCAGTGATTGGTCTGGAAACACCATATATTTT. It yields the protein CATSDWSGNTIYF.

V usage is TRBV12-3 or TRBV12-4 and J usage is TRBJ2-1; 13 bases agree with TRBD2. V dropped 5 bases and J dropped 0; count of bases not matched to a gene: 10. This CDR3 spans 19 amino acids. The chain's CDR3 is CASSRTSGRARSSYNEQFF. The CDR3 nucleotides are TGTGCCAGCAGTCGTACTAGCGGGAGGGCCCGGAGCTCCTACAATGAGCAGTTCTTC.

This clonotype was counted a few times. The genes are TRBV4-2 and TRBJ2-7; 7 nucleotides agree with TRBD2. The CDR3 length is 18 residues. With V trimmed by 1 base and J by 0 bases, 12 bases remained unmatched. CDR1 and CDR2 from the germline V gene are LGHNA and YNFKEQ. The CDR3 coding sequence is TGTGCCAGCAGCCAAGCCCCCTCGAGAGCGGGACCCTCCTACGAGCAGTACTTC. This encodes CASSQAPSRAGPSYEQYF.

The V and J genes are TRBV4-1 and TRBJ2-7; D is possibly TRBD1 (6 bases). This CDR3 contains 13 residues. Germline V gives CDR1 MGHRA, CDR2 YSYEKL. Trimming left V 4 bases short and J 4 bases short, with 11 bases between. CDR3: CASSRSDRYEQYF. The CDR3, as DNA: TGCGCCAGCAGCCGGTCCGACAGGTACGAGCAGTACTTC.

This clonotype was seen at least ten times. The genes are TRBV2 and TRBJ2-7; D remains ambiguous. V shed 9 bases and J shed 2 bases, with 11 bases lying between them. Germline lookup yields CDR1 SNHLY and CDR2 FYNNEI. The CDR3 contains 12 residues. DNA for the CDR3: TGTGCCAGTCACTTCGCAACCTACGAGCAGTACTTC. Amino acid sequence: CASHFATYEQYF. Variable domain in full (rest from reference TRBV2 and TRBJ2-7): EPEVTQTPSHQVTQMGQEVILRCVPISNHLYFYWYRQILGQKVEFLVSFYNNEISEKSEIFDDQFSVERPDGSNFTLKIRSTKLEDSAMYFCASHFATYEQYFGPGTRLTVT.